This T cell receptor (beta chain) was captured in a study of T cell responses to AZD1222 COVID-19 vaccine. Points from the study as a whole: Donors in the cohort were predominantly white British and more often female, and clonal diversity was possibly underestimated. Among spike-specific TCRs, nearly half reportedly target unmutated variant regions. Increased Spike-specific TCR breadth and depth were observed after two AZD1222 doses.

The CDR3 is made up of 15 amino acids. Trimming removed 3 bases from V and 3 bases from J, with 15 bases in between. Looked up from germline, CDR1 is SGHRS and CDR2 is YFSETQ. Clones were read by immunoSEQ multiplex PCR, and TCRdb kept only the in-frame ones, dropping some. This table has around 180,000 clones, 88% appearing once. Comment on this clone: Its target is not known.

Sequenced material: peripheral blood, taken on day 0 of AZD1222 vaccination. The J gene is TRBJ1-1, the V gene TRBV5-1; D might be TRBD1 (6 bases). This sequence was found in an adult in good health. CDR3 nucleotide sequence: TGCGCCAGCAGCTGGACAGTATGGGGAGACACTGAAGCTTTCTTT. It codes for CASSWTVWGDTEAFF. Using reference TRBV5-1 and TRBJ1-1 for the parts outside the CDR3, the full variable domain is KAGVTQTPRYLIKTRGQQVTLSCSPISGHRSVSWYQQTPGQGLQFLFEYFSETQRNKGNFPGRFSGRQFSNSRSEMNVSTLELGDSALYLCASSWTVWGDTEAFFGQGTRLTVV.